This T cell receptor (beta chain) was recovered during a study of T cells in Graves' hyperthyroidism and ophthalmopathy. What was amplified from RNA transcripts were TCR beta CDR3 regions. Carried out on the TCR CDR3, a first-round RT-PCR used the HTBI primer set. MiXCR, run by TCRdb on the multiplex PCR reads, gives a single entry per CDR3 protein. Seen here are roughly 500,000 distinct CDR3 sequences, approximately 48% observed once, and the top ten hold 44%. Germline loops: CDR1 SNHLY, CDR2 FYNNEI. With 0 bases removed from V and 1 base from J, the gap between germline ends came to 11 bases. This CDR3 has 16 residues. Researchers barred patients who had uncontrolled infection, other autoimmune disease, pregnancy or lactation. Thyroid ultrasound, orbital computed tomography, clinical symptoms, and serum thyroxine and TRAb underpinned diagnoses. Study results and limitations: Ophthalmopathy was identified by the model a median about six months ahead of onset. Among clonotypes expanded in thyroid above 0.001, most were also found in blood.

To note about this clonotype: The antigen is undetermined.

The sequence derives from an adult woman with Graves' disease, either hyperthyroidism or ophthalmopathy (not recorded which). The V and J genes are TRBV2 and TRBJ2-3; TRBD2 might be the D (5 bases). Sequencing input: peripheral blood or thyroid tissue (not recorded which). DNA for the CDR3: TGTGCCAGCAGTGAAGCGGGCGGGTCCCGCACAGATACGCAGTATTTT. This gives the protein CASSEAGGSRTDTQYF.